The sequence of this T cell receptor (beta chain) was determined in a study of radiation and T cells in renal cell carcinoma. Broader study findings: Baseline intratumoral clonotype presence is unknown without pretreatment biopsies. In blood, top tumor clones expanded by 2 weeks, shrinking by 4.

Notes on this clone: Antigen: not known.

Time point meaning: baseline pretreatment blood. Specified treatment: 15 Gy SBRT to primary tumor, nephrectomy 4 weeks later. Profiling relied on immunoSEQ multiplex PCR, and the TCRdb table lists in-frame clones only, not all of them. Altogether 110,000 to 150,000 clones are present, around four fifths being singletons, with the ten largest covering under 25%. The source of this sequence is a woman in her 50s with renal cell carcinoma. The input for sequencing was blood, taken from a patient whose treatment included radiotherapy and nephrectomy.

The CDR3 reads CASSVADRHEQYF. CDR3 bases: TGTGCCAGCAGCGTAGCTGACCGCCACGAGCAGTACTTC. The V gene is TRBV9, the J gene TRBJ2-7; D is unresolved. Germline V gene sequence: CDR1 SGDLS, CDR2 YYNGEE. The CDR3 totals 13 residues. V was trimmed by 0 bases and J by 5 bases, leaving 9 bases between them.